This T cell receptor (beta chain) appears in the sequencing data of a study of shared T cell receptors in the human thymus (dated by TCRdb to about 2021). A note on the overall study: The study examined how self-reactive, shared T-cell receptor alpha chains are generated in the human thymus.

The protocol used for the library was the immunoSEQ multiplex PCR assay. Sourced from immuneACCESS, this table was stored by TCRdb with only in-frame sequences that have V and J called. A share of the clones is absent; for the studies checked, an unresolved V gene accounts for under half, and the remainder has no known explanation. A total of 500,000 to 750,000 clones appear in this sample, roughly 90% of them only once. Over 0.008% of the sample is taken by the ten largest. As concerns this clone: Its antigen is currently not known. No base qualities exist here, and no much larger clone lies one base off it.

The sample was also reused in another study, on human thymus T cells. That second publication adds: In Finland, the donors were immunologically healthy infants who were having open corrective cardiac surgery for congenital heart defects. The thymus tissue came from surgical resects taken out during corrective cardiac surgery. V and J gene segment usage appeared biased in both thymic and peripheral blood repertoires. The related research reported highly overlapping thymic TCR repertoires among unrelated individuals. The study described the TCR alpha and beta repertoires in under ten infant thymus samples and a few matching peripheral blood samples. Donor ages ranging from about 6 to 250 days were recorded, and over 5 male and a couple of female infants were included in the cohort. Thymocytes were released mechanically from tissue and stored at -70 °C as pellets of about 10-34 million cells. A QIAsymphony instrument was used to extract genomic DNA from frozen cell pellets. Using the immunoSEQ multiplex PCR assay, the TCRB and TCRAD loci were amplified from a standardized quantity of quality-controlled genomic DNA. The amplicons spanned the V(D)J region and were long enough to cover the CDR3 and allow V and J genes to be identified. Amplicon sequencing was performed on an Illumina platform through the commercial immunoSEQ service. Primer bias and sequencing errors were corrected as previously described, and TCRAD and TCRB definitions were based on the IMGT database. The repertoires were analysed using immunoSEQ Analyzer 3.0 and VDJTools for basic statistics, V/J segment usage, diversity estimates, rarefaction and pairwise overlap. To estimate diversity, the Chao1, ChaoE, Efron-Thisted, Shannon and inverse Simpson indices were applied, and diversity was also estimated on datasets down-sampled to the smallest sample. For repertoire overlap, CDR3 nucleotide sequence, V gene and J gene had to match strictly, and clustering was done by Jaccard-based multidimensional scaling. Thymus samples yielded on average around 850,000 unique TCRB clonotypes, compared with some 89,000 from blood samples.

The sample consisted of thymocytes. The sequence was obtained from a boy younger than two with a congenital heart defect. Donor details come from another sample of the same person, matched by shared clones.

DNA sequence: TGTGCCAGCAGTCGCATACAGGGGGGTGATGAAAAACTGTTTTTT. It translates as CASSRIQGGDEKLFF. This receptor chain uses TRBV21-1 and TRBJ1-4; the listed D gene, TRBD1, was not tested against the DNA. TRBV21-1 is designated a pseudogene. Including the terminal cysteine and phenylalanine, the CDR3 comprises 15 residues. Just CDR3 DNA is preserved here, 45 bases in frame from base 1.